Presented here are 14 T cell receptor beta chains from one specimen sequenced in a study of identifying expanded T cells in peripheral blood. Produced via immunoSEQ multiplex PCR; TCRdb's table is partial and in-frame only. The sample yields over 100,000 clones, 88% seen once. The specimen was blood. The receptors were gathered from a person aged 18 to 75 in good health.

The CDR3 loop is CASSLSGITEKLFF. CDR3 nucleotides: TGTGCCAGCAGTTTATCGGGGATTACTGAAAAACTGTTTTTT. The chain has TRBV27 and TRBJ1-4; D is unresolved. Germline V gene sequence: CDR1 MNHEY, CDR2 SMNVEV (reference sequence). V was shortened by 0 bases and J by 7 bases, with 9 bases between the two germline ends. This CDR3 region has 14 residues.

CDR3 residues: CASSPGRANWDVQETQYF. The CDR3 DNA sequence: TGCGCCAGCAGCCCCGGACGGGCGAATTGGGACGTACAAGAGACCCAGTACTTC. The rearrangement links TRBV5-1 to TRBJ2-5, with D tentatively TRBD1 or TRBD2 (5 bases each). The V and J ends lost 4 bases and 2 bases respectively, with 24 bases between them. This CDR3 contains 18 residues. Germline V gene lookup returns CDR1 SGHRS and CDR2 YFSETQ.

The chain carries TRBV6-1 and TRBJ2-7, with 9 bases fitting TRBD1. Germline assignment: CDR1 MNHNS and CDR2 SASEGT. With 3 bases clipped from V and 4 bases from J, the junction kept 7 bases outside the gene matches. CDR3 size: 15 residues. The CDR3 loop reads CASSDRDRADYEQYF. CDR3 nucleotides: TGTGCCAGCAGTGACCGGGACAGGGCTGATTACGAGCAGTACTTC.

The chain couples TRBV18 to TRBJ1-5; D gene unclear. Germline CDR1 reads KGHSH; CDR2 reads LQKENI. V lost 6 bases and J lost 1, with 7 bases in between. This CDR3 spans 13 amino acids. CDR3 in amino acids: CASSLRSNQPQHF. CDR3 nucleotide sequence: TGTGCCAGCTCCCTCCGAAGCAATCAGCCCCAGCATTTT.

The rearrangement links TRBV25-1 to TRBJ2-1, with 8 positions matching TRBD1. This CDR3 comprises 15 residues. J lost 4 bases, V lost 1 base, and 3 bases had no gene match. Germline CDR1 and CDR2: MGHDK and SYGVNS. The CDR3 nucleotides read TGTGCCAGCAGTGAATCGGGACAGGCGTACAATGAGCAGTTCTTC. Translated: CASSESGQAYNEQFF.

The CDR3 DNA reads as TGTGCCAGCACATCCGTTAATGAGCAGTTCTTC. Protein sequence: CASTSVNEQFF. The chain links TRBV6-5 to TRBJ2-1; D uncertain. Germline V gene sequence: CDR1 MNHEY, CDR2 SVGAGI. The V gene lost 7 bases and the J gene lost 7 bases, with 8 bases spanning the gap. The CDR3 consists of 11 residues.

This sequence joins TRBV18 and TRBJ2-3, with a tentative D call TRBD2 (5 bases). The CDR3 runs to 15 residues. Per the germline V gene, CDR1 is KGHSH and CDR2 is LQKENI. The V end was cut by 0 bases, the J end by 3 bases, with 10 bases between. CDR3 sequence (DNA): TGTGCCAGCTCACCACCCACTACTAGGACAGATACGCAGTATTTT. Protein sequence: CASSPPTTRTDTQYF.

V is TRBV14 and J is TRBJ2-5, with TRBD1 identical over 9 bases. Germline assignment: CDR1 SGHDN and CDR2 FVKESK. V lost 4 bases and J lost 4; bases outside the gene matches: 7. The length of the CDR3 is 15 residues. Here the CDR3 DNA reads TGTGCCAGCAGCCGACTGGGACAGGGTTTAGAGACCCAGTACTTC. Amino acids: CASSRLGQGLETQYF.

V is TRBV6-1 and J is TRBJ2-7; D not resolved. V lost 2 bases and J 4 bases, leaving 12 bases between the germline ends. CDR1 MNHNS and CDR2 SASEGT come from the germline V gene. The CDR3 loop spans 14 amino acids. The DNA for the CDR3 is TGTGCCAGCAGTGAATCGGCGACCCCGTACGAGCAGTACTTC. Its protein product is CASSESATPYEQYF.

V and J are TRBV4-2 and TRBJ1-2; the D is unclear. CDR1 is LGHNA, CDR2 YNFKEQ, per germline. Trimming left V 0 bases short and J 2 bases short, with 10 bases between. This CDR3 has 15 amino acids. In nucleotides, the CDR3 is TGTGCCAGCAGCCAAGAACGCAGGCCGAACTATGGCTACACCTTC. It yields the protein CASSQERRPNYGYTF.

This clone was observed once. The chain combines TRBV15 with TRBJ2-7, with TRBD2 identical over 8 bases. Germline lookup yields CDR1 LNHNV and CDR2 YYDKDF (reference sequence). Trimming cost V 5 bases and J 6 bases; bases outside gene matches: 6. The CDR3 is 13 amino acids. The CDR3 DNA follows: TGTGCCACCAGCTTAAGCGGGAGTATCGAGCAGTACTTC. Translating it yields CATSLSGSIEQYF.

This chain uses TRBV2 with TRBJ2-5; 8 nucleotides agree with TRBD2. V was clipped by 4 bases and J by 5 bases; unmatched bases: 9. This CDR3 spans 15 amino acids. Per germline, CDR1 SNHLY and CDR2 FYNNEI. The CDR3 DNA sequence: TGTGCCAGCAGTGCGGCCGGGAGGGCCAGGGAGACCCAGTACTTC. Translation gives CASSAAGRARETQYF.

In regard to this clone: This specimen includes other DNA sequences encoding the same CDR3. The chain employs TRBV11-2 and TRBJ2-7; D possibly corresponds to TRBD2 (5 bases). The CDR3 is 13 amino acids. V lost 1 base and J lost 1, with 5 bases in between. Germline V gene data show CDR1 as SGHAT and CDR2 as FQNNGV. CDR3 amino acids: CASSLGGSYEQYF. The CDR3 region has the DNA TGTGCCAGCAGCTTAGGAGGGTCCTACGAGCAGTACTTC.

The CDR3 region has the DNA TGTGCCAGCAGTGTTTTAGGAGGGTGGGAGCAGTACTTC. It codes for CASSVLGGWEQYF. The chain joins TRBV6-5 to TRBJ2-7; D might be TRBD2 (6 bases). The CDR3 sequence is 13 residues long. Germline V gives CDR1 MNHEY, CDR2 SVGAGI. V gave up 5 bases and J gave up 7 bases, with 15 bases separating them.